What follows describes a single T cell receptor beta chain. The data were obtained in a study of T cell responses to AZD1222 COVID-19 vaccine. The assay was immunoSEQ multiplex PCR, and TCRdb's table has in-frame clones only and misses some. The sample lists 100,000 to 150,000 clones, approximately 88% occurring once. The receptor comes from an adult in good health. Sequencing used peripheral blood, obtained on day 0 of AZD1222 vaccination.

DNA of the CDR3: TGTGCCAGCAGCTTAGCGAGTTTGGAAGCTTTCTTT. Its translation is CASSLASLEAFF. The V gene is TRBV7-9, the J gene TRBJ1-1, with D hard to call. The CDR3 length is 12 residues. Trimming took off 0 bases at V and 8 bases at J, with 7 bases between the two ends. Germline CDR1 SEHNR, CDR2 FQNEAQ (reference sequence).